What follows are 32 T cell receptor beta chains derived from one specimen sequenced in a study of monozygotic twins with inflammatory bowel disease. TCRdb reanalyzed the 5' RACE reads and collapses them to one entry per CDR3 protein, without DNA. The sample has about 110,000 distinct CDR3 sequences; the top ten hold roughly 12%. Sample: blood. These receptors all come from a human donor with ulcerative colitis or Crohn's disease, or a healthy co-twin of an affected twin (not recorded which).

The chain uses TRBV7-9 and TRBJ1-3; TCRdb indicates TRBD1, and absent DNA this call remains unverified. The CDR3 length is 17 residues. The germline gives CDR1 SEHNR, CDR2 FQNEAQ (reference sequence). The chain's CDR3 is CASSFGTGSPSGNTIYF.

The rearrangement links TRBV4-1 to TRBJ2-1; TCRdb outputs TRBD2, but without DNA this stays unchecked. Germline-derived CDR1 and CDR2 are MGHRA and YSYEKL. The CDR3 contains 15 residues. This CDR3 reads CASRKGLAGDNEQFF.

The chain links TRBV5-4 to TRBJ2-7. Germline CDR1 and CDR2: SGHNT and YYREEE (reference sequence). This CDR3 is built from 13 residues. This chain's CDR3 is CASSWDRFYEQYF. The variable domain in full, completed from reference TRBV5-4 and TRBJ2-7, reads ETGVTQSPTHLIKTRGQQVTLRCSSQSGHNTVSWYQQALGQGPQFIFQYYREEENGRGNFPPRFSGLQFPNYSSELNVNALELDDSALYLCASSWDRFYEQYFGPGTRLTVT.

V and J are TRBV20-1 and TRBJ1-4. CDR1 and CDR2 (germline): DFQATT, SNEGSKA (reference sequence). The CDR3 sequence is 13 residues long. CDR3 protein: CSARARFWEKLFF.

This sequence joins TRBV24-1 and TRBJ1-4; TCRdb lists TRBD1, though no DNA is available to test this call. The CDR3 sequence is 15 residues long. Germline V gene lookup returns CDR1 KGHDR and CDR2 SFDVKD. CDR3 protein: CATSDSGRDSEKLFF.

This chain connects TRBV9 to TRBJ1-1. This CDR3 region has 16 residues. Germline CDR1 SGDLS, CDR2 YYNGEE. This CDR3 reads CASSIGQKGTNTEAFF. The entire variable domain, with the rest obtained from reference TRBV9 and TRBJ1-1, is as follows: DSGVTQTPKHLITATGQRVTLRCSPRSGDLSVYWYQQSLDQGLQFLIQYYNGEERAKGNILERFSAQQFPDLHSELNLSSLELGDSALYFCASSIGQKGTNTEAFFGQGTRLTVV.

The V gene is TRBV7-8, the J gene TRBJ2-1; lacking DNA, the TRBD1 call made by TCRdb goes unchecked. Germline CDR1 is SGHVS and CDR2 is FQNEAQ. The CDR3 length is 15 residues. The CDR3 reads CASSLAGAGDNEQFF.

This sequence joins TRBV20-1 and TRBJ1-1. In germline, CDR1 is DFQATT, CDR2 SNEGSKA (reference sequence). CDR3 size: 12 residues. CDR3 region: CSARDQNTEAFF.

The chain combines TRBV12-3 or TRBV12-4 with TRBJ1-4. CDR3 length: 16 residues. The CDR3: CASSPLERGSKEKLFF.

The chain uses TRBV10-3 and TRBJ1-1. The CDR3 has 14 residues. Germline V gene data show CDR1 as ENHRY and CDR2 as SYGVKD. CDR3: CAISESLGYTEAFF.

The CDR3 reads CASSKARNTGELFF. The chain employs TRBV7-9 and TRBJ2-2. Germline CDR1 is SEHNR and CDR2 is FQNEAQ (reference sequence). CDR3 length equals 14 residues.

The rearrangement links TRBV11-2 to TRBJ2-5; lacking DNA, the TRBD1 call made by TCRdb goes unchecked. CDR1 is SGHAT and CDR2 is FQNNGV in the germline V gene. The CDR3 sequence is 16 residues long. The CDR3 protein is CASSPLWGTSQETQYF.

This chain joins TRBV5-1 and TRBJ2-1; TCRdb returns TRBD2, unconfirmable since there is no DNA. The CDR3 covers 16 residues. CDR1 is SGHRS and CDR2 is YFSETQ in the germline V gene. The CDR3 is CASSLNLAELGNEQFF.

V and J are TRBV7-6 and TRBJ2-2; TCRdb gives TRBD1 as the D gene, but with no DNA this cannot be confirmed. CDR1 SGHVS and CDR2 FNYEAQ come from the germline V gene. The CDR3 length is 16 residues. The CDR3: CASSSSGGAVTGELFF.

The genes are TRBV11-1 and TRBJ2-1; TCRdb's D gene call, TRBD2, goes unchecked for lack of DNA. This CDR3 spans 19 amino acids. Germline CDR1 SGHAT, CDR2 FQDESV (reference sequence). The chain's CDR3 is CASSPTGTSGPGVDNEQFF.

The chain joins TRBV5-1 to TRBJ2-3; the D call from TCRdb, TRBD1, cannot be confirmed without DNA. The CDR3 has 15 residues. Germline-derived CDR1 and CDR2 are SGHRS and YFSETQ. The CDR3 sequence is CASSLEQGNTDTQYF.

The J gene is TRBJ2-5, the V gene TRBV25-1. Germline V lookup: CDR1 MGHDK, CDR2 SYGVNS. The CDR3 contains 14 residues. The CDR3 reads CASSDLGFEETQYF.

J is TRBJ2-1 and V is TRBV24-1. Germline-derived CDR1 and CDR2 are KGHDR and SFDVKD. The CDR3 is 13 amino acids. CDR3: CATSDFQVQEQFF.

The V and J genes are TRBV24-1 and TRBJ2-1; TCRdb reports TRBD1, a call that lacks DNA to check it against. Germline-derived CDR1 and CDR2 are KGHDR and SFDVKD. CDR3 length equals 16 residues. This CDR3 is CATSDFRDRGLNEQFF.

The chain recombines TRBV28 with TRBJ2-2; the D gene TCRdb calls, TRBD1, cannot be checked with no DNA. This CDR3 is built from 16 residues. Looked up from germline, CDR1 is MDHEN and CDR2 is SYDVKM. CDR3 protein: CASSLPGTLGIGELFF.

The rearrangement links TRBV10-3 to TRBJ1-1. CDR3 length: 13 amino acids. CDR1 is ENHRY and CDR2 is SYGVKD in the germline V gene. This chain's CDR3 is CAISESAEAEAFF.

The rearrangement joins TRBV11-2 to TRBJ2-1; checking the TCRdb D call of TRBD2 is not possible without DNA. The germline CDR1 and CDR2 sequences are SGHAT and FQNNGV. There are 15 residues in the CDR3. CDR3 sequence: CASSLRRELRNEQFF.

By frequency, this clonotype registers medium-sized. V and J are TRBV5-1 and TRBJ2-4; TCRdb names TRBD1, which stays unverified in the absence of DNA. The CDR3 covers 15 residues. Germline V gene data show CDR1 as SGHRS and CDR2 as YFSETQ. The CDR3 loop is CASSLVVGTQNIQYF.

The V call is TRBV3-1, the J call TRBJ1-3; TCRdb names TRBD1, which stays unverified in the absence of DNA. The CDR3 contains 15 residues. CDR1 and CDR2 from the germline V gene are LGHDT and YNNKEL (reference sequence). CDR3 residues: CASSQGVGEGNTIYF. The full variable domain, rest sourced from reference TRBV3-1 and TRBJ1-3, is DTAVSQTPKYLVTQMGNDKSIKCEQNLGHDTMYWYKQDSKKFLKIMFSYNNKELIINETVPNRFSPKSPDKAHLNLHINSLELGDSAVYFCASSQGVGEGNTIYFGEGSWLTVV.

V and J are TRBV5-1 and TRBJ2-1; TCRdb lists TRBD2, though no DNA is available to test this call. CDR3 length equals 15 residues. Germline V gene lookup returns CDR1 SGHRS and CDR2 YFSETQ. This CDR3 reads CASSEGLAESNEQFF.

The chain uses TRBV5-1 and TRBJ1-6; TCRdb calls TRBD1, which cannot be checked without DNA. Germline-derived CDR1 and CDR2 are SGHRS and YFSETQ. The CDR3 runs to 13 residues. CDR3 sequence reads: CASARDSNSPLHF.

The chain joins TRBV1 to TRBJ1-5; the D call of TRBD1 rests on TCRdb alone, since no DNA is present to check it. TRBV1 is marked as a pseudogene. The CDR3 loop spans 17 amino acids. This CDR3 is CTSSQDGAAEGNQPQHF.

The chain joins TRBV6-5 to TRBJ2-7; checking the TCRdb D call of TRBD1 is not possible without DNA. The CDR3 runs to 13 residues. From germline, CDR1 is MNHEY and CDR2 SVGAGI. CDR3 sequence: CASRWTGSLGQYF.

This chain uses TRBV10-3 with TRBJ1-5; TCRdb's D gene call, TRBD1, goes unchecked for lack of DNA. CDR1 is ENHRY, CDR2 SYGVKD, per germline. The CDR3 has 15 amino acids. The CDR3: CAISESAGGNQPQHF.

The CDR3 sequence is CASSQDRDSYTF. This chain joins TRBV4-3 and TRBJ1-2; TCRdb proposes TRBD1, but this gene call is untestable without DNA. This CDR3 spans 12 amino acids. CDR1 is LGHNA and CDR2 is YSLEER in the germline V gene.

The J gene is TRBJ2-7, the V gene TRBV13; the TCRdb call, TRBD1, lacks DNA for checking. CDR1 is PRHDT and CDR2 is FYEKMQ in the germline V gene (reference sequence). The CDR3 consists of 14 residues. This CDR3 reads CASSPRASRGRQYF.

This chain connects TRBV28 to TRBJ1-1; the D call of TRBD1 rests on TCRdb alone, since no DNA is present to check it. The CDR3 is made up of 11 amino acids. Germline CDR1 MDHEN, CDR2 SYDVKM. CDR3 residues: CASSPRQAAFF.